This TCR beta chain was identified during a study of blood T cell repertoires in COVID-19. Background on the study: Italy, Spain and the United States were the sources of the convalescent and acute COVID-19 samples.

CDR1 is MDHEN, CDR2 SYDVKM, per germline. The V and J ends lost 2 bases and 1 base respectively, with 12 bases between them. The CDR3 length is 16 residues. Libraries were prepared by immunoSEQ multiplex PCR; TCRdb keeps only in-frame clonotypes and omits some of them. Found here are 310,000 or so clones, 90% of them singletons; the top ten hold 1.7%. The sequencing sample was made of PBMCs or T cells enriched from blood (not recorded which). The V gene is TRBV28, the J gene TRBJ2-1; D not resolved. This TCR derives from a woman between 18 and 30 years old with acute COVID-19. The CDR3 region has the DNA TGTGCCAGCAGTTTAGGTACAGTCTTATCCTACAATGAGCAGTTCTTC. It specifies CASSLGTVLSYNEQFF.